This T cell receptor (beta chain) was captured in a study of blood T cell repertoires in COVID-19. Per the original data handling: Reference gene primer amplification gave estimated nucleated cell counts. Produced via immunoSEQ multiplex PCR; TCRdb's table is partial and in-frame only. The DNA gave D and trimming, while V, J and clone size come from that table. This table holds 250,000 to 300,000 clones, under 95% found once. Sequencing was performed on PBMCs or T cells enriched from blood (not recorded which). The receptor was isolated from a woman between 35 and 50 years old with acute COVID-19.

CDR3: CASSYGGVRNEKLFF. For the CDR3, the DNA is TGTGCCAGCAGTTACGGAGGAGTACGTAACGAAAAACTGTTTTTT. The rearrangement uses TRBV6-5 and TRBJ1-4; D not resolved. The V and J ends lost 2 bases and 8 bases respectively, with 15 bases between them. Germline V gene sequence: CDR1 MNHEY, CDR2 SVGAGI. This CDR3 contains 15 residues.